The source of this T cell receptor (beta chain) is a study of T cells after yellow fever vaccination. Study findings and constraints: There was a possibility that FACS-sorted repertoires contained abundant clonotypes contaminating from the bulk population. Some clonotypes were seen in both the CD4 and the CD8 compartments. These made up a small share and likely arose from convergent recombination.

TCRdb reanalysed the 5' RACE reads using MiXCR and keeps one entry per CDR3 protein. The sample consists of fewer than 400,000 distinct CDR3 sequences, approximately 12% of them appearing once. V gave up 0 bases and J gave up 8 bases, with 16 bases separating them. CDR1 and CDR2 (germline): LGHNA, YNFKEQ. The CDR3 is made up of 16 amino acids. This clonotype was seen only a few times. As yet, its antigen is unknown. The chain is built from TRBV4-2 and TRBJ1-4, with a possible D match to TRBD1 (6 bases). The sequenced sample was CD4+ T cells sorted from PBMCs, obtained 45 days after the yellow fever booster vaccination. The TCR comes from a man between 18 and 29 years old who received the YFV17D yellow fever vaccine. CDR3 protein: CASSQDLQGRREKLFF. The CDR3 nucleotides read TGTGCCAGCAGCCAAGATTTGCAGGGGAGGAGGGAAAAACTGTTTTTT.